The text below deals with one T cell receptor (beta chain). The antigen is not known. The data were taken from a study of shared clonotypes between healthy human individuals. Germline CDR1 SGHRS, CDR2 YFSETQ. There are 20 residues in the CDR3. The junction had 14 bases not matched to a gene; V was cut back by 1 base and J by 0 bases. Overall study findings and caveats: Across a handful of donors, naive CD4 shared around 5.4%, naive CD8 around 3.8%, memory CD4 roughly 2.4%, memory CD8 0.4%.

Deep-level settings were used for running the assay. The repertoire was sequenced with immunoSEQ multiplex PCR; TCRdb's copy has only in-frame clones and lacks some. Among roughly 1.5 million clones, approximately 98% were seen once, and the ten largest hold approximately 0.45%. The rearrangement links TRBV5-1 to TRBJ2-3, with 10 bases lining up with TRBD2. This clonotype was sampled from a man aged 30-40 years in good health. Sequenced material: naive CD4+ T cells sorted from blood. The subset is: CD45RA+ positively selected. CDR3 protein: CASSLPFVPGLARSTDTQYF. As DNA, the CDR3 is TGCGCCAGCAGCTTGCCGTTTGTCCCGGGACTAGCGCGCAGCACAGATACGCAGTATTTT.